Below, 9 T cell receptor beta chains from the same sample are listed, as sequenced in a study of cytomegalovirus exposure and HLA in healthy donors. PCR used 60 Vbeta primers and 13 Jbeta primers. TCRdb's table, derived via immunoSEQ multiplex PCR, lists solely in-frame clones and lacks some. The table lists a few hundred thousand clones, around 90% of them singletons. The sample comprised PBMCs. These receptors all come from a girl under 10 years old in good health and CMV-seronegative.

This chain joins TRBV5-4 and TRBJ1-1; TRBD1 aligns across 9 bases. This CDR3 spans 14 amino acids. Germline V gives CDR1 SGHNT, CDR2 YYREEE (reference sequence). With V trimmed by 4 bases and J by 7 bases, 8 bases remained unmatched. The CDR3 sequence: CASSQGTGHYEAFF. DNA for the CDR3: TGTGCCAGCAGCCAGGGGACAGGGCACTATGAAGCTTTCTTT.

The chain couples TRBV7-9 to TRBJ2-1; 15 bases fit TRBD2. Germline loops: CDR1 SEHNR, CDR2 FQNEAQ (reference sequence). There are 17 residues in the CDR3. V dropped 1 base and J dropped 8; count of bases not matched to a gene: 6. CDR3 region: CASSLGTSGGAYDEQFF. Here the CDR3 DNA reads TGTGCCAGCAGCTTAGGGACTAGCGGGGGGGCCTATGATGAGCAGTTCTTC.

This chain connects TRBV11-2 to TRBJ2-1; 8 nucleotides align to TRBD1. The V and J ends lost 6 bases and 6 bases, in that order; junction bases with no gene match: 13. Germline V CDR1 and CDR2: SGHAT, FQNNGV. The CDR3 is 16 amino acids. The CDR3 loop is CASRFVGQGSGNEQFF. CDR3 coding DNA: TGTGCCAGCAGGTTCGTCGGACAGGGTTCCGGCAATGAGCAGTTCTTC.

The CDR3 coding sequence is TGTGCCAGTAGTATGGGGGCGAACACTGAAGCTTTCTTT. This codes for CASSMGANTEAFF. V and J are TRBV19 and TRBJ1-1; TRBD1 is a possible D gene (6 bases). V lost 3 bases to trimming and J lost 1 base, with 6 bases between them. Per the germline V gene, CDR1 is LNHDA and CDR2 is SQIVND (reference sequence). The CDR3 extends over 13 amino acids.

Concerning this clone itself: The sample holds other DNA sequences that translate to the same CDR3. V usage is TRBV18 and J usage is TRBJ1-2, with D unclear. The germline V gene encodes CDR1 KGHSH and CDR2 LQKENI. With 2 bases removed from V and 5 bases from J, the gap between germline ends came to 6 bases. The CDR3 sequence is 12 residues long. CDR3 loop: CASSPGGYGYTF. The DNA of the CDR3 is TGTGCCAGCTCACCAGGAGGTTATGGCTACACCTTC.

The chain has TRBV28 and TRBJ1-5, with a tentative D call TRBD1 (6 bases). The CDR3 is 14 amino acids. V was clipped by 5 bases and J by 3 bases, with 11 bases between them. CDR1 is MDHEN, CDR2 SYDVKM, per germline. The CDR3 DNA reads as TGTGCCAGCAGTGACGCAGGGGCCAATCAGCCCCAGCATTTT. Residues: CASSDAGANQPQHF.

This clone was observed a few times. J is TRBJ1-1 and V is TRBV7-9, with D unclear. Germline V gene lookup returns CDR1 SEHNR and CDR2 FQNEAQ (reference sequence). This CDR3 is 11 amino acids long. Trimming left V 5 bases short and J 11 bases short, with 12 bases between. This chain's CDR3 is CASSPGLFAFF. The CDR3 bases are TGTGCCAGCAGCCCGGGTCTCTTTGCTTTCTTT.

This clone came up once. The rearrangement joins TRBV7-9 to TRBJ1-1; D uncertain. The CDR3 is made up of 11 amino acids. CDR1 and CDR2 from the germline V gene are SEHNR and FQNEAQ (reference sequence). V was trimmed by 5 bases and J by 6 bases, leaving 7 bases between them. The CDR3: CASSLTAEAFF. The CDR3 DNA reads TGTGCCAGCAGCCTAACAGCTGAAGCTTTCTTT.

The chain has TRBV4-1 and TRBJ2-5; D is uncertain. V lost 5 bases and J lost 2, with 15 bases in between. Germline-derived CDR1 and CDR2 are MGHRA and YSYEKL. The CDR3 extends over 15 amino acids. The CDR3 bases are TGCGCCAGCAGCGCACGACACGTACCGCAAGAGACCCAGTACTTC. It yields the protein CASSARHVPQETQYF.